The clone carrying this TCR beta chain was detected many times. As the template, RNA transcripts were used to amplify TCR beta CDR3 regions. First-round RT-PCR employed HTBI primers, with a second-round multiplex PCR after it. TCRdb reprocessed the multiplex PCR reads with MiXCR, giving one entry per CDR3 protein. The table shows around 1,200,000 distinct CDR3 sequences, with about 38% occurring only once. The CDR3 has 12 residues. V was shortened by 3 bases and J by 8 bases, with 7 bases between the two germline ends. Germline V CDR1 and CDR2: ENHRY, SYGVKD. This entry is derived from a study of Graves' ophthalmopathy and Graves' hyperthyroidism. Enrollment excluded any patients with other autoimmune diseases, uncontrolled infections, pregnancy or lactation.

Specimen: peripheral blood or thyroid tissue (not recorded which). The sequence was collected from an adult man with Graves' hyperthyroidism. This sequence joins TRBV10-3 and TRBJ1-4, with D possibly being TRBD1 (5 bases). CDR3 loop: CAISDGGEKLFF. The DNA for the CDR3 is TGTGCCATCAGTGATGGGGGAGAAAAACTGTTTTTT.